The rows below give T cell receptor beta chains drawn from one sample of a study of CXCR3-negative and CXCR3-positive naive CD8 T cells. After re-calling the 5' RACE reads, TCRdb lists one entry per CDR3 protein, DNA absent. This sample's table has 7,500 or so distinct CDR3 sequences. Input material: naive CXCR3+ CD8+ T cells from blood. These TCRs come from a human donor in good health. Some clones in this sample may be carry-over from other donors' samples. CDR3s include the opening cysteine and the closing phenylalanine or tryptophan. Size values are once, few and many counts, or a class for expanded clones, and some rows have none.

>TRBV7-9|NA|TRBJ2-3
CASSSTSGPLADTQYF
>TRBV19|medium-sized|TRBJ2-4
CASSIPGQGFQNIQYF
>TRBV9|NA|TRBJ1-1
CASSPPPQGIAEAFF
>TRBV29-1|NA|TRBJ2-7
CSVEGGEEQYF
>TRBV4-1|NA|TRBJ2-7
CASSPTGTSSRGYEQYF
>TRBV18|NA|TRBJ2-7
CASSPADRDLDEQYF
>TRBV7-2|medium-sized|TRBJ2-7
CASSWSGAYEQYF
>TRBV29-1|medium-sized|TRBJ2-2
CSVEGPGLTGELFF
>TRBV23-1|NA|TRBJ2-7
CASSHVGTGNYEQYF
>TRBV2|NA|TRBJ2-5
CASSDGIQETQYF
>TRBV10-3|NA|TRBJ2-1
CAVNPGLEAYNEQFF
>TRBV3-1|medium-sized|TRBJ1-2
CASSQERDIADYGYTF
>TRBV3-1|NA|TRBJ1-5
CASSQDPRGLGQPQHF
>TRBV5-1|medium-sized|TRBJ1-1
CASSLALGGDGSTEAFF
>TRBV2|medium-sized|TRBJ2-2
CASSEALLGPNTGELFF
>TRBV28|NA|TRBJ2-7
CASSYRTVDSYEQYF
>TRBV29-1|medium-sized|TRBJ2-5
CSAMRQEETQYF
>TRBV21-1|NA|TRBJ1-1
CARGKFRDRSFLNTEAFF
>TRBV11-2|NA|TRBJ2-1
CASSLTSVVDEQFF
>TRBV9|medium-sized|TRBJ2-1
CASSTGSYNEQFF
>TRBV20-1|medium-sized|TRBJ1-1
CSAHSGPTNTEAFF
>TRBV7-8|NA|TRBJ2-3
CASSSNPNTQYF
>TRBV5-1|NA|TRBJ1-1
CASSSGQMNTEAFF
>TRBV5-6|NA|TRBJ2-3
CASSSSYWGNTQYF
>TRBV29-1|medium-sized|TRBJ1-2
CSVKWNYGYTF
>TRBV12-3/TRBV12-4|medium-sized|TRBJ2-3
CASSLSKGLDTQYF
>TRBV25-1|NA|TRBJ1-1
CASSAGGQAFF
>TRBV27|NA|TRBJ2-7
CASTPAGLPTYEQYF
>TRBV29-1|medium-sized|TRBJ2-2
CSVGAGDTGELFF
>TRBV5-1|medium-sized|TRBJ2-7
CASSLGQGLSYEQYF
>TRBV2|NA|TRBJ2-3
CASRHQSSTDTQYF
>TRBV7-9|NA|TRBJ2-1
CASSLVDRYNEQFF
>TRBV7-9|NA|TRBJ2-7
CASSQDRTAYEQYF
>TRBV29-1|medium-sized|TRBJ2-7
CSVEGHNSYEQYF
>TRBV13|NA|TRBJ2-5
CASSQGGRQETQYF
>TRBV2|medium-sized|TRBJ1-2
CASLPPGQNYGYTF
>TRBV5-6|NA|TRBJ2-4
CGSSGGNGIQYF
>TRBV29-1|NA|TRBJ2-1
CSVEFRDRVNEQFF
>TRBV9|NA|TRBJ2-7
CASSVGEGVYEQYF
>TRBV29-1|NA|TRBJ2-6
CSVESWGHSGANVLTF
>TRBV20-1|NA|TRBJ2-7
CSATLAGGSYEQYF
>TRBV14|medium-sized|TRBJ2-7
CASSQTGNTYEQYF
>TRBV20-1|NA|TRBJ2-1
CSAMGQGYNEQFF
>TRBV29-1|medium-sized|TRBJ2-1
CSVERRESSYNEQFF
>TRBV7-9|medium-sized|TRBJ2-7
CASSFGGPYEQYF
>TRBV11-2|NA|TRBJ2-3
CASSLNGDTQYF
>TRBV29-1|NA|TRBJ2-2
CSMTGVAGELFF
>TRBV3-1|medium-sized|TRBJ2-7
CASSLDQRYYEQYF
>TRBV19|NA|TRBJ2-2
CASSISARADTGELFF
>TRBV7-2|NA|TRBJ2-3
CASSSTGLAGTDTQYF
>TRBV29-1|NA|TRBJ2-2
CGMYGAGTGELFF
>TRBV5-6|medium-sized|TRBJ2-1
CASSLGGGAGEQFF
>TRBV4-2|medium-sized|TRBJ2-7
CASSQGVGLGSYEQYF
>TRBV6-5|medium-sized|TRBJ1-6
CASSLIAFRGANSPLHF
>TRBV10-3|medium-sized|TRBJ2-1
CAISDRLEVYNEQFF